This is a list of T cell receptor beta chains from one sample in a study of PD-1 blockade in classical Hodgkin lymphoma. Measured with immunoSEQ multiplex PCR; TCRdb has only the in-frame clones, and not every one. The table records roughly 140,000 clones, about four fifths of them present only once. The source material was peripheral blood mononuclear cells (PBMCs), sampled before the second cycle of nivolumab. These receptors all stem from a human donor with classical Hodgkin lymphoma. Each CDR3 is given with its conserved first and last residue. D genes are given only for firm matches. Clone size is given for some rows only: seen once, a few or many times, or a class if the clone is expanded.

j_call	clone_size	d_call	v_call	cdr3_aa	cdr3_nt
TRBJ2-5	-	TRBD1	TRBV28	CASSLPPTGGRTETQYF	TGTGCCAGCAGTTTACCGCCGACAGGGGGCCGTACGGAGACCCAGTACTTC
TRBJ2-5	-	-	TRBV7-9	CASSLRSGSQETQYF	TGTGCCAGCAGCTTACGGAGCGGGTCCCAAGAGACCCAGTACTTC
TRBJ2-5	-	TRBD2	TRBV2	CASSESGGPETQYF	TGTGCCAGCAGTGAAAGCGGGGGGCCGGAGACCCAGTACTTC
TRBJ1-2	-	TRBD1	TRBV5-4	CASSQDYRGGYGYTF	TGCGCCAGCAGCCAAGATTACAGGGGTGGTTATGGCTACACCTTC
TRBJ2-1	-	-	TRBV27	CASSLDDRPRPWEQFF	TGTGCCAGCAGTTTAGATGACAGGCCCAGGCCGTGGGAGCAGTTCTTC
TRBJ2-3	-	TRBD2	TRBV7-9	CASSRLAGVGNTQYF	TGTGCCAGCAGCCGACTAGCGGGAGTTGGTAATACGCAGTATTTT
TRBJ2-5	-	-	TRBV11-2	CASSLGIAAQETQYF	TGTGCCAGCAGCTTAGGGATAGCGGCCCAAGAGACCCAGTACTTC
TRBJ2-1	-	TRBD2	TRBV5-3	CARSGPGLAKRINEQFF	TGTGCCAGAAGCGGACCGGGACTAGCAAAAAGGATCAATGAGCAGTTCTTC
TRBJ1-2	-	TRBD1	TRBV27	CASSIGQGGYGYTF	TGTGCCAGCAGTATAGGACAGGGCGGCTATGGCTACACCTTC
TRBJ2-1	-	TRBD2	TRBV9	CASTAGANYNEQFF	TGTGCCAGCACAGCGGGGGCGAATTACAATGAGCAGTTCTTC
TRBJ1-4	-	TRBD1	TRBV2	CASSPRTGGRSEKLFF	TGTGCCAGCAGTCCCAGGACAGGCGGACGTAGTGAAAAACTGTTTTTT
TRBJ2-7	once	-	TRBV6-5	CASSYLAAYGREQYF	TGTGCCAGCAGTTATTTAGCAGCCTATGGTAGAGAGCAGTACTTC